The 8 T cell receptor beta chains below come from one sample, sequenced in a study of cytomegalovirus exposure and HLA in healthy donors. The PCR made use of 60 Vbeta and 13 Jbeta primers. Assay used: immunoSEQ multiplex PCR; TCRdb lists only in-frame clones, some missing. Counted here are 150,000 or so clones, about 79% occurring once; the ten biggest clones make up roughly 0.69%. The sequencing input was PBMCs. These receptors all stem from a male donor in good health and CMV-seronegative.

V usage is TRBV7-9 and J usage is TRBJ2-5; tentatively, D is TRBD1 (7 bases). Germline V gives CDR1 SEHNR, CDR2 FQNEAQ (reference sequence). Trimming left V 1 base short and J 5 bases short, with 11 bases between. The CDR3 is 14 residues long. In DNA, the CDR3 is TGTGCCAGCAGCTTAGGGAGGGGGCTTGAGACCCAGTACTTC. Translating it yields CASSLGRGLETQYF.

This rearrangement joins TRBV7-2 to TRBJ1-1; possibly TRBD1 for D (5 bases). This CDR3 is built from 15 residues. The ends were cut back, 0 bases at V and 5 bases at J, with 13 bases in the middle. CDR1 is SGHTA and CDR2 is FQGNSA in the germline V gene. The CDR3 coding sequence is TGTGCCAGCAGCTTAGCGCGGGGCGGCTATACTGAAGCTTTCTTT. Encoded protein: CASSLARGGYTEAFF.

The V gene is TRBV11-3, the J gene TRBJ2-5, with D unclear. The V gene lost 5 bases and the J gene lost 7 bases, with 8 bases spanning the gap. This CDR3 has 11 amino acids. Looked up from germline, CDR1 is SGHNT and CDR2 is YENEEA. The CDR3, as DNA: TGTGCCAGCAGCCATAGTGGGACCCAGTACTTC. Its protein product is CASSHSGTQYF.

The chain carries TRBV6-1 and TRBJ1-5, with unresolved D. Per the germline V gene, CDR1 is MNHNS and CDR2 is SASEGT. The CDR3 is 14 residues long. V lost 6 bases and J 2 bases, leaving 11 bases between the germline ends. Written as DNA, the CDR3 is TGTGCCAGCAGCCGCAGTAATCGCAATCAGCCCCAGCATTTT. This sequence encodes CASSRSNRNQPQHF.

Regarding this clone: A read error may account for a junction end that differs from germline. The V call is TRBV19, the J call TRBJ1-1; D possibly corresponds to TRBD1 (6 bases). The germline gives CDR1 LNHDA, CDR2 SQIVND (reference sequence). The CDR3 covers 13 residues. As DNA, the CDR3 is TGTGCCAGTAGGGGACATCAGAACACTGAAGCTTCCTTT. Translated: CASRGHQNTEASF.

The V call is TRBV5-1, the J call TRBJ1-2; D call uncertain. Trimming left V 1 base short and J 4 bases short, with 5 bases between. CDR3 length: 12 amino acids. The germline V gene has CDR1 SGHRS and CDR2 YFSETQ. The DNA of the CDR3 is TGCGCCAGCAGCTTGTCGGGCTATGGCTACACCTTC. It yields the protein CASSLSGYGYTF.

The chain couples TRBV6-5 to TRBJ2-7; D is perhaps TRBD1 (5 bases). Looked up from germline, CDR1 is MNHEY and CDR2 is SVGAGI. The CDR3 covers 15 residues. Trimming cost V 3 bases and J 0 bases, with 12 bases left between them. The CDR3 reads CASSYFQGISYEQYF. CDR3 DNA sequence: TGTGCCAGCAGTTATTTCCAGGGTATCTCCTACGAGCAGTACTTC.

This clone was detected only a few times. The chain joins TRBV30 to TRBJ1-2; D may be TRBD1 (5 bases). The CDR3 has 13 amino acids. V was shortened by 0 bases and J by 4 bases, with 9 bases between the two germline ends. The V gene's germline CDR1 is GTSNPN and CDR2 SVGIG (reference sequence). The CDR3 reads CAWSVDRGYGYTF. The DNA for the CDR3 is TGTGCCTGGAGTGTAGATAGGGGCTATGGCTACACCTTC. The full variable domain, rest sourced from reference TRBV30 and TRBJ1-2, is SQTIHQWPATLVQPVGSPLSLECTVEGTSNPNLYWYRQAAGRGLQLLFYSVGIGQISSEVPQNLSASRPQDRQFILSSKKLLLSDSGFYLCAWSVDRGYGYTFGSGTRLTVV.